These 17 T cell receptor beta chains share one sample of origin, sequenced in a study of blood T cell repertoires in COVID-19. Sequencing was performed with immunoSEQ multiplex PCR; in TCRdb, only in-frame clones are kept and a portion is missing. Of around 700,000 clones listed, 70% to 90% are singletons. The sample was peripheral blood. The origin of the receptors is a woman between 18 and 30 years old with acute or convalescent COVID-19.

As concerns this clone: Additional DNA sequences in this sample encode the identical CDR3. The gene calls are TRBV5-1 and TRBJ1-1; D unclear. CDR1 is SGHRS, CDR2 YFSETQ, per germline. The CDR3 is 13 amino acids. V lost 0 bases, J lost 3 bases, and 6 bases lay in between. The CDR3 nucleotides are TGCGCCAGCAGCTTGGTCGGTGACACTGAAGCTTTCTTT. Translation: CASSLVGDTEAFF.

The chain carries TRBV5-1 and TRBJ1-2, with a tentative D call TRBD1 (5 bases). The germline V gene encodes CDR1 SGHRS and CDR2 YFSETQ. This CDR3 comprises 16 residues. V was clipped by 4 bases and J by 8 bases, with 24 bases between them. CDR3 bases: TGCGCCAGCAGCGGAACGGAGTTGGGGCGGAGACGCGGCTACACCTTC. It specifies CASSGTELGRRRGYTF.

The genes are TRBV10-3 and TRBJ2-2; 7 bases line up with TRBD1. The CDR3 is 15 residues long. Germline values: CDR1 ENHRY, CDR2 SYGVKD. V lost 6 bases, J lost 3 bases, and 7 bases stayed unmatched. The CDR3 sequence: CAIRRRQGDTGELFF. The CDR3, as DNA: TGTGCCATCAGGAGGAGGCAGGGGGACACCGGGGAGCTGTTTTTT.

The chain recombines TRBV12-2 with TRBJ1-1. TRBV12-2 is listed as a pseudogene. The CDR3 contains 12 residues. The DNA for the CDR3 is TGTGCCAACGCCGGGGGGAGCACTGAAGCTTTCTTT. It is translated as CANAGGSTEAFF.

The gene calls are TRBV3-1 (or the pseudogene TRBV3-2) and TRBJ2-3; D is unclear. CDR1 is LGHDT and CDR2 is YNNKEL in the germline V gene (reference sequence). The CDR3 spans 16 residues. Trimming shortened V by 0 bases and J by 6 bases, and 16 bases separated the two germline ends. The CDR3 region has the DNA TGTGCCAGCAGCCAAGACCTGCCCCCTATCAGGGATACGCAGTATTTT. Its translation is CASSQDLPPIRDTQYF.

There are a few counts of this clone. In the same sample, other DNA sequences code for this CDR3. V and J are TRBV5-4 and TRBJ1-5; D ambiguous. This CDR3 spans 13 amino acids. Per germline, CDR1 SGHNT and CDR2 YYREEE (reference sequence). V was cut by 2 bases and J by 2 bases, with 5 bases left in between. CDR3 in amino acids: CASSFGGNQPQHF. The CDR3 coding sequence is TGTGCCAGCAGCTTTGGAGGCAATCAGCCCCAGCATTTT.

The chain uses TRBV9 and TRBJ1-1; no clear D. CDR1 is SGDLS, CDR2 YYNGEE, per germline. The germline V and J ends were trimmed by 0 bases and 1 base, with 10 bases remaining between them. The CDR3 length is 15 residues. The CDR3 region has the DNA TGTGCCAGCAGCGTAGAAGAAGACAAGAACACTGAAGCTTTCTTT. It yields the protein CASSVEEDKNTEAFF.

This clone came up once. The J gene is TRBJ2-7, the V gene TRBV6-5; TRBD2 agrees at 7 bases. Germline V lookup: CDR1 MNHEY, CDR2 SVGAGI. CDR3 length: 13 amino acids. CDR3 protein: CAGGRDPLYEQYF. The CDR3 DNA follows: TGTGCGGGAGGGCGGGACCCCCTCTACGAGCAGTACTTC.

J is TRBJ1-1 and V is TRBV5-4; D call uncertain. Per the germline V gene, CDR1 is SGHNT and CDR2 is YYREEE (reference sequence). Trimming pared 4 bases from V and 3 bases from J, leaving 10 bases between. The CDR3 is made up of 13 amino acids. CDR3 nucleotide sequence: TGTGCCAGCAGCGCATCCGAGTACACTGAAGCTTTCTTT. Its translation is CASSASEYTEAFF.

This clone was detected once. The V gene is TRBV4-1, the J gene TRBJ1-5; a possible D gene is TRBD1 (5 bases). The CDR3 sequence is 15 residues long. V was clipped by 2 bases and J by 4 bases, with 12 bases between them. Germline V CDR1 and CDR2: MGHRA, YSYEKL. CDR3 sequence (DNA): TGCGCCAGCAGCCAACCTCGACAGAGAAATCAGCCCCAGCATTTT. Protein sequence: CASSQPRQRNQPQHF.

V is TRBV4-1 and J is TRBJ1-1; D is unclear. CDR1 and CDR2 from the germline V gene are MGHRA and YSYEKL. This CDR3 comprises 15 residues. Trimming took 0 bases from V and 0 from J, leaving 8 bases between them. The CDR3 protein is CASSQDFQVNTEAFF. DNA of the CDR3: TGCGCCAGCAGCCAAGATTTTCAGGTGAACACTGAAGCTTTCTTT.

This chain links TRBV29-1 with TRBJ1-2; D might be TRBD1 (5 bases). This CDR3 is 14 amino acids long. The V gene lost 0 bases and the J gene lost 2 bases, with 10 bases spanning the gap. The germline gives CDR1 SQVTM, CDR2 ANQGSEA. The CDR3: CSVEDRAENYGYTF. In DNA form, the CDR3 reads TGCAGCGTTGAAGACAGGGCGGAGAACTATGGCTACACCTTC.

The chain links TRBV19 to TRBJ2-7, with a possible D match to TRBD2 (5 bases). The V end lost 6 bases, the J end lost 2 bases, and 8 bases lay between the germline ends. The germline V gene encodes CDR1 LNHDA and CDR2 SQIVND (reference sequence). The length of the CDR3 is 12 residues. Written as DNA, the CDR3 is TGTGCCAGTAGCTCCGGGGCCTACGAGCAGTACTTC. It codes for CASSSGAYEQYF.

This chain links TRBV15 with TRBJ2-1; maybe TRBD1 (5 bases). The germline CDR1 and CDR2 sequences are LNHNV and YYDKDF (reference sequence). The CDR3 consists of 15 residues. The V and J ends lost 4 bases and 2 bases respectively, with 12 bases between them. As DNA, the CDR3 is TGTGCCACCAGCACCTACCAGGGAACCTACAATGAGCAGTTCTTC. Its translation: CATSTYQGTYNEQFF.

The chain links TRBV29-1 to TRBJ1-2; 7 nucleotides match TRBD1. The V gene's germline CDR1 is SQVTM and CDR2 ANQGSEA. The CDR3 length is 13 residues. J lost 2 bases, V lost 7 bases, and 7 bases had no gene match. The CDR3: CSAGTAVNYGYTF. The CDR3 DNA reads TGCAGCGCTGGGACAGCGGTAAACTATGGCTACACCTTC.

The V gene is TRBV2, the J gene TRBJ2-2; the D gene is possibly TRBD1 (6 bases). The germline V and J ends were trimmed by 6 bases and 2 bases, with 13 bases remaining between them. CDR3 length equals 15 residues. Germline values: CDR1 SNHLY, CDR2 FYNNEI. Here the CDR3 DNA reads TGTGCCAGCAGCACCCTCAGGGGCAACACCGGGGAGCTGTTTTTT. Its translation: CASSTLRGNTGELFF.

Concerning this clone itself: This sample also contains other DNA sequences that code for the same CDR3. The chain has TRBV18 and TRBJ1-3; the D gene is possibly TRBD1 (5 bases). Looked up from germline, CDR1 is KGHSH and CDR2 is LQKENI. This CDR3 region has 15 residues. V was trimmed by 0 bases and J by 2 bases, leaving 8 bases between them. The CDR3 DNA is TGTGCCAGCTCACCACCGGGCAGGGCTGGAAACACCATATATTTT. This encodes CASSPPGRAGNTIYF.